Included here is one T cell receptor (beta chain) sequence, with context. The data originate from a study of T cell changes during pregnancy in multiple sclerosis. Sequencing was performed with immunoSEQ multiplex PCR; in TCRdb, only in-frame clones are kept and a portion is missing. The sample consists of around 36,000 clones, over 75% of them appearing once. The receptor comes from a female donor with multiple sclerosis, enrolled in a pregnancy study. Here the sequenced sample was CD4+ T cells from peripheral blood mononuclear cells, taken in the third trimester of pregnancy.

CDR3 DNA sequence: TGCGCCAGCAGCTCGGGACTAGCGGGAGGCCCGCCTTCCACAGATACGCAGTATTTT. This codes for CASSSGLAGGPPSTDTQYF. The chain has TRBV5-1 and TRBJ2-3, with TRBD2 matching 15 bases. The length of the CDR3 is 19 residues. Trimming took 3 bases from V and 2 from J; bases not matched to a gene: 10. The germline gives CDR1 SGHRS, CDR2 YFSETQ.